The 20 T cell receptor beta chains below come from one sample, sequenced in a study of response to subunit inactivated influenza vaccine. TCRdb analysed the RT-PCR reads with MiXCR anew, one entry per CDR3 protein. The sample carries around 760,000 distinct CDR3 sequences, roughly 14% recorded once. The sample consisted of PBMCs from blood, taken around 15 days before vaccination. The receptors come from a man aged 50-59 years who received an inactivated influenza vaccine.

This clonotype appeared a few times. This chain connects TRBV20-1 to TRBJ2-5; perhaps D is TRBD1 or TRBD2 (6 bases each). The germline CDR1 and CDR2 sequences are DFQATT and SNEGSKA (reference sequence). The CDR3 totals 14 residues. Between the trimmed V and J ends, which lost 2 bases and 6 bases, there was a span of 16 bases. The CDR3 sequence: CSARSNGGGQTQYF. In DNA, the CDR3 is TGCAGTGCTAGAAGTAACGGGGGCGGACAGACCCAGTACTTC.

The J gene is TRBJ1-2, the V gene TRBV24-1; weak D call: TRBD1 (5 bases). Germline CDR1 is KGHDR and CDR2 is SFDVKD. Between the trimmed V and J ends, which lost 4 bases and 6 bases, there was a span of 11 bases. The CDR3 spans 13 residues. In DNA form, the CDR3 reads TGTGCCACCAGTGAGGGGACTGTAGATGGCTACACCTTC. This encodes CATSEGTVDGYTF.

This chain uses TRBV2 with TRBJ2-5; a weak D match, TRBD1 (5 bases). Trimming took 3 bases from V and 4 from J, leaving 12 bases between them. The germline gives CDR1 SNHLY, CDR2 FYNNEI. This CDR3 has 14 amino acids. The CDR3 reads CASSELRVTETQYF. DNA for the CDR3: TGTGCCAGCAGTGAGCTCAGGGTTACAGAGACCCAGTACTTC.

This clonotype was counted a few times. The chain has TRBV2 and TRBJ2-2, with D possibly matching TRBD1 (5 bases). In germline, CDR1 is SNHLY, CDR2 FYNNEI. V was cut by 8 bases and J by 7 bases, with 20 bases left in between. The CDR3 is 15 residues long. CDR3 nucleotide sequence: TGTGCCAGCGGAAACTTCGGGCAGGGCGGCGGGGAGCTGTTTTTT. It codes for CASGNFGQGGGELFF.

The chain recombines TRBV6-2 or TRBV6-3 with TRBJ2-7, with TRBD1 matching over 7 bases. Germline V CDR1 and CDR2: MNHEY, SVGEGT. This CDR3 contains 16 residues. V trimming: 5 bases; J trimming: 0 bases; junction bases outside the gene matches: 10. As DNA, the CDR3 is TGTGCCAGCAGTCGCTCTGACAGGGTAAGCTCCTACGAGCAGTACTTC. Its translation: CASSRSDRVSSYEQYF.

This clonotype was recorded a few times. This chain joins TRBV11-2 and TRBJ2-5; possibly TRBD1 or TRBD2 for D (5 bases each). Trimming removed 4 bases from V and 2 bases from J, with 14 bases in between. This CDR3 is 15 amino acids long. Germline lookup yields CDR1 SGHAT and CDR2 FQNNGV. In DNA, the CDR3 is TGTGCCAGCAGCTGGGGACGGACCGAACAAGAGACCCAGTACTTC. It translates to CASSWGRTEQETQYF.

This clonotype was observed a few times. V and J are TRBV7-2 and TRBJ1-3; D unclear. Trimming took off 1 base at V and 4 bases at J, with 11 bases between the two ends. Per germline, CDR1 SGHTA and CDR2 FQGNSA. This CDR3 is built from 15 residues. CDR3 sequence (DNA): TGTGCCAGCAGCTTAGTCAACCTGGGGGGAAACACCATATATTTT. Amino acids: CASSLVNLGGNTIYF.

The chain is built from TRBV28 and TRBJ2-7, with 10 bases matching TRBD1. With V trimmed by 6 bases and J by 6 bases, 5 bases remained unmatched. This CDR3 comprises 13 residues. Germline CDR1 reads MDHEN; CDR2 reads SYDVKM. CDR3 sequence: CASSRGQGSEQYF. The CDR3, as DNA: TGTGCCAGCAGCCGGGGACAGGGGAGCGAGCAGTACTTC. Using reference TRBV28 and TRBJ2-7 for the parts outside the CDR3, the full variable domain is DVKVTQSSRYLVKRTGEKVFLECVQDMDHENMFWYRQDPGLGLRLIYFSYDVKMKEKGDIPEGYSVSREKKERFSLILESASTNQTSMYLCASSRGQGSEQYFGPGTRLTVT.

V usage is TRBV6-2 or TRBV6-3 and J usage is TRBJ2-7; the match to TRBD2 covers 8 bases. The CDR3 runs 15 residues. The germline CDR1 and CDR2 sequences are MNHEY and SVGEGT. The trim removed 7 bases at V and 3 bases at J, leaving 11 bases unmatched. Here the CDR3 reads CASTQGGGRNYEQYF. The CDR3 DNA sequence: TGTGCCAGCACTCAGGGCGGCGGGAGGAACTACGAGCAGTACTTC.

This chain joins TRBV2 and TRBJ2-7; D uncertain. The CDR3 length is 13 residues. The germline V and J ends were trimmed by 3 bases and 0 bases, with 6 bases remaining between them. CDR1 SNHLY and CDR2 FYNNEI come from the germline V gene. As DNA, the CDR3 is TGTGCCAGCAGTGAGGCGGACTCCTACGAGCAGTACTTC. As protein: CASSEADSYEQYF.

In its sample, this clonotype was seen many times. The chain couples TRBV11-2 to TRBJ2-7; D is unclear. The V and J ends lost 2 bases and 3 bases respectively, with 8 bases between them. Germline V gene data show CDR1 as SGHAT and CDR2 as FQNNGV. This CDR3 contains 13 residues. The CDR3 region has the DNA TGTGCCAGCAGCTTATCCCCTATCTACGAGCAGTACTTC. Its translation is CASSLSPIYEQYF.

A few counts support this clonotype. This rearrangement joins TRBV21-1 to TRBJ1-2. TRBV21-1 is recorded as a pseudogene. CDR3 size: 10 residues. CDR3 nucleotide sequence: TGTGCCAGCAGACACTATGGCTACACCTTC. This sequence encodes CASRHYGYTF.

This clonotype was observed a few times. The rearrangement links TRBV4-3 to TRBJ2-5; TRBD1 or TRBD2 may be the D gene (5 bases each). The CDR3 covers 15 residues. Trimming left V 0 bases short and J 5 bases short, with 13 bases between. Germline values: CDR1 LGHNA, CDR2 YSLEER. The CDR3 loop is CASSQDAREKETQYF. DNA for the CDR3: TGCGCCAGCAGCCAAGACGCCAGGGAGAAGGAGACCCAGTACTTC.

V gene TRBV11-2 combines with J gene TRBJ2-7, with D perhaps matching TRBD2 (7 bases). CDR1 SGHAT and CDR2 FQNNGV come from the germline V gene. Trimming took 1 base from V and 7 from J, leaving 20 bases between them. The CDR3 consists of 16 residues. CDR3 sequence reads: CASSLVRGDTWWEQYF. DNA for the CDR3: TGTGCCAGCAGCTTAGTTCGGGGGGACACCTGGTGGGAGCAGTACTTC. The entire variable domain, with the rest obtained from reference TRBV11-2 and TRBJ2-7, is as follows: EAGVAQSPRYKIIEKRQSVAFWCNPISGHATLYWYQQILGQGPKLLIQFQNNGVVDDSQLPKDRFSAERLKGVDSTLKIQPAKLEDSAVYLCASSLVRGDTWWEQYFGPGTRLTVT.

A few counts support this clonotype. The rearrangement uses TRBV29-1 and TRBJ2-3; the match to TRBD2 covers 15 bases. Trimming cost V 6 bases and J 3 bases; bases outside gene matches: 10. CDR3 length: 17 amino acids. Germline V gene lookup returns CDR1 SQVTM and CDR2 ANQGSEA. CDR3 nucleotide sequence: TGCAGCGTACTTGGGACTAGCGGGAGGTCCTCGACAGATACGCAGTATTTT. It specifies CSVLGTSGRSSTDTQYF.

The V gene is TRBV6-1, the J gene TRBJ2-3; possibly TRBD1 for D (6 bases). Germline CDR1 MNHNS, CDR2 SASEGT. This CDR3 comprises 15 residues. V was shortened by 6 bases and J by 4 bases, with 17 bases between the two germline ends. The CDR3 protein is CASRSPGQGADTQYF. As DNA, the CDR3 is TGTGCCAGCAGGAGTCCGGGACAAGGGGCAGATACGCAGTATTTT.

Remarks on this clonotype: The junction departs from the called germline gene at one end, perhaps through a read error. The rearrangement joins TRBV5-1 to TRBJ2-2; D is possibly TRBD2 (5 bases). CDR3 length equals 14 residues. The germline CDR1 and CDR2 sequences are SGHRS and YFSETQ. Here the CDR3 DNA reads TGCGCCAGCAGCACCAGGCTGTTCTCCGGGGTGCTGTTTTTT. Protein sequence: CASSTRLFSGVLFF.

J is TRBJ2-7 and V is TRBV7-9, with TRBD2 identical over 10 bases. The germline gives CDR1 SEHNR, CDR2 FQNEAQ (reference sequence). The CDR3 has 15 amino acids. J was trimmed by 5 bases and V by 3 bases; bases with no gene match: 7. CDR3 residues: CASSFRSSGSHEQYF. CDR3 bases: TGTGCCAGCAGCTTTAGGTCTAGCGGGAGTCACGAGCAGTACTTC.

This chain links TRBV11-2 with TRBJ2-1; 14 positions match TRBD2. This CDR3 contains 18 residues. Germline V gene sequence: CDR1 SGHAT, CDR2 FQNNGV. Trimming removed 1 base from V and 3 bases from J; junction bases left unmatched: 5. This CDR3 reads CASSLGGLAGGNYNEQFF. The CDR3 nucleotides are TGTGCCAGCAGCTTAGGAGGACTAGCGGGAGGTAACTACAATGAGCAGTTCTTC. The entire variable domain, with the rest obtained from reference TRBV11-2 and TRBJ2-1, is as follows: EAGVAQSPRYKIIEKRQSVAFWCNPISGHATLYWYQQILGQGPKLLIQFQNNGVVDDSQLPKDRFSAERLKGVDSTLKIQPAKLEDSAVYLCASSLGGLAGGNYNEQFFGPGTRLTVL.

The table lists this clonotype with a few counts. This sequence joins TRBV10-3 and TRBJ2-5; 10 nucleotides match TRBD1. The length of the CDR3 is 15 residues. Unmatched junction bases numbered 6, after V lost 3 bases and J lost 5 bases. From germline, CDR1 is ENHRY and CDR2 SYGVKD. The CDR3 reads CAISDLGTGDETQYF. In DNA form, the CDR3 reads TGTGCCATCAGTGACCTGGGGACAGGGGATGAGACCCAGTACTTC.